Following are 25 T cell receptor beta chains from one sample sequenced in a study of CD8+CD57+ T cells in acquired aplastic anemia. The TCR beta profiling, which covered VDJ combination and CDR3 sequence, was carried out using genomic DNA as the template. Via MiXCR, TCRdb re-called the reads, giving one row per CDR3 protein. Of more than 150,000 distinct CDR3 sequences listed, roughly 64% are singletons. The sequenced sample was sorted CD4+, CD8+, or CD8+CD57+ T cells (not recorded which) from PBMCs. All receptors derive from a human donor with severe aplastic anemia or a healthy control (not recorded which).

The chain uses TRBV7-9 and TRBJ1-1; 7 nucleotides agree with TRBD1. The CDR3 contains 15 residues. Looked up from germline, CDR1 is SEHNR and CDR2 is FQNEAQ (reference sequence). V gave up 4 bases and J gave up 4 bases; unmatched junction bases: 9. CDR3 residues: CASSSRTGESTEAFF. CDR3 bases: TGTGCCAGCAGCTCAAGGACAGGCGAAAGCACTGAAGCTTTCTTT. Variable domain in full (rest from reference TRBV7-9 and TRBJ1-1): DTGVSQNPRHKITKRGQNVTFRCDPISEHNRLYWYRQTLGQGPEFLTYFQNEAQLEKSRLLSDRFSAERPKGSFSTLEIQRTEQGDSAMYLCASSSRTGESTEAFFGQGTRLTVV.

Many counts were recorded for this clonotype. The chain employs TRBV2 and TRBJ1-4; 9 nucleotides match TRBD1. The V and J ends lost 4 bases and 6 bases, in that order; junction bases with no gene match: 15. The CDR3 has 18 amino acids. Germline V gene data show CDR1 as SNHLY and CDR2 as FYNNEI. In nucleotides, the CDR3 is TGTGCCAGCAGTGCAATAGGACAGGGGAGAGCGTACTATGAAAAACTGTTTTTT. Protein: CASSAIGQGRAYYEKLFF.

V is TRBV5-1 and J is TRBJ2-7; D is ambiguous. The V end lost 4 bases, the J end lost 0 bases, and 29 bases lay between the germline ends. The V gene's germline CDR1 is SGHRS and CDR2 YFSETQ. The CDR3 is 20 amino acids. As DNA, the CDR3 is TGCGCCAGCAGCGGCGCCGCCTCAAGCAATGGAGAATCGAGCTCCTACGAGCAGTACTTC. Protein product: CASSGAASSNGESSSYEQYF. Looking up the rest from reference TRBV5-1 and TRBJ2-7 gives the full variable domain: KAGVTQTPRYLIKTRGQQVTLSCSPISGHRSVSWYQQTPGQGLQFLFEYFSETQRNKGNFPGRFSGRQFSNSRSEMNVSTLELGDSALYLCASSGAASSNGESSSYEQYFGPGTRLTVT.

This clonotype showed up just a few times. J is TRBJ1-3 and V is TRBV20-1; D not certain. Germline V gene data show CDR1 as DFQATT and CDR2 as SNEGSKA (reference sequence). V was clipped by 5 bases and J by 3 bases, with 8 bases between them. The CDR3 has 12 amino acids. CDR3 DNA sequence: TGCAGTGCTTGGGGAGATGGAAACACCATATATTTT. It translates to CSAWGDGNTIYF.

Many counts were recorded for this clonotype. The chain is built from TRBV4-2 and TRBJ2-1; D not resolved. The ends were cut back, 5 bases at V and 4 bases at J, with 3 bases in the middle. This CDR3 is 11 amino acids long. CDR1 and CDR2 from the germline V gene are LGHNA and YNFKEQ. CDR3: CASSEYNEQFF. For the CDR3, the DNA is TGTGCCAGCAGCGAGTACAATGAGCAGTTCTTC.

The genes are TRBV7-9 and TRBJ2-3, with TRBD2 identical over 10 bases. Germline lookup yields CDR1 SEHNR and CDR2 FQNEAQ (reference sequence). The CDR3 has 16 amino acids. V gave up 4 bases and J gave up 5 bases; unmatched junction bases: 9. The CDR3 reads CASSSSLAGAKDTQYF. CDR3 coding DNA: TGTGCCAGCAGCTCCTCGCTAGCGGGAGCAAAAGATACGCAGTATTTT.

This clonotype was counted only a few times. The CDR3 reads CAISLTGTDTQYF. CDR3 coding DNA: TGTGCCATCAGCCTAACAGGGACAGATACGCAGTATTTT. The rearrangement joins TRBV10-3 to TRBJ2-3; a possible D gene is TRBD1 (6 bases). Germline V lookup: CDR1 ENHRY, CDR2 SYGVKD. This CDR3 spans 13 amino acids. The germline V and J ends were trimmed by 6 bases and 3 bases, with 10 bases remaining between them.

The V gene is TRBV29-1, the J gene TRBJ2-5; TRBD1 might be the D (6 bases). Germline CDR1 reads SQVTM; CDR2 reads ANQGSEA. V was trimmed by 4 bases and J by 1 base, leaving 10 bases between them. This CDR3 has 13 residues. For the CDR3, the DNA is TGCAGCGTTGTGACAGGCGGCCAAGAGACCCAGTACTTC. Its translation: CSVVTGGQETQYF.

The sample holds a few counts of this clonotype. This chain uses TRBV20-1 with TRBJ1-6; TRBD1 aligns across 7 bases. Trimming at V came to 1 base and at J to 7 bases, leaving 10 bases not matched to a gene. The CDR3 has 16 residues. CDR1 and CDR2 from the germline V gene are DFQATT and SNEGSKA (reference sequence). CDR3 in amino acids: CSARAPDRAGNSPLHF. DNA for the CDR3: TGCAGTGCTAGAGCTCCCGACAGGGCGGGGAATTCACCCCTCCACTTT.

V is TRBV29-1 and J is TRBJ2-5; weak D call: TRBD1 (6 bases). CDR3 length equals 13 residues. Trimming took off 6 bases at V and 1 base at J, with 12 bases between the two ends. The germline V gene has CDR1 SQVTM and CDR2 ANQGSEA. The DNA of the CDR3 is TGCAGCGTGTGTACGGACAGCCAAGAGACCCAGTACTTC. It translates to CSVCTDSQETQYF.

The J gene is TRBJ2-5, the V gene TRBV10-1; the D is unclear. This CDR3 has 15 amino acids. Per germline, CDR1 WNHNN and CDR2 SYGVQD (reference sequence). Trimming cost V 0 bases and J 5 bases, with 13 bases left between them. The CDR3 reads CASSESVLTAETQYF. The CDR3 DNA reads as TGCGCCAGCAGTGAGTCGGTCCTGACCGCGGAGACCCAGTACTTC.

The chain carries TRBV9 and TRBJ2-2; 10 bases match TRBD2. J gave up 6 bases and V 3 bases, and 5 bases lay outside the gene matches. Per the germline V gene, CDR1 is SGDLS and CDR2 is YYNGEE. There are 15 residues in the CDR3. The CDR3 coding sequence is TGTGCCAGCAGCGCCCTAGCGGGGGTTGCCGGGGAGCTGTTTTTT. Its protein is CASSALAGVAGELFF.

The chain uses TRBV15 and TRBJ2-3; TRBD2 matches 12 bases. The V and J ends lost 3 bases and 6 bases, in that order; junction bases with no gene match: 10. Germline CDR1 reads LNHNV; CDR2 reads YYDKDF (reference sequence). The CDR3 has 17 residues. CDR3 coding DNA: TGTGCCACCAGCAGCCCTAGCGGGGGGGCCGATGGCGATACGCAGTATTTT. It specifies CATSSPSGGADGDTQYF.

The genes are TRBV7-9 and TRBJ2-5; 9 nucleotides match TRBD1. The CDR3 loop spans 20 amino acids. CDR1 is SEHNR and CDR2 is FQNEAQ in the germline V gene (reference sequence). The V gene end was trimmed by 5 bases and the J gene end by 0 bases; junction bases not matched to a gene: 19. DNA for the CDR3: TGTGCCAGCAGCCAGGGGGACAGGGTTCCCTTGTGTCCTGACCAAGAGACCCAGTACTTC. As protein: CASSQGDRVPLCPDQETQYF.

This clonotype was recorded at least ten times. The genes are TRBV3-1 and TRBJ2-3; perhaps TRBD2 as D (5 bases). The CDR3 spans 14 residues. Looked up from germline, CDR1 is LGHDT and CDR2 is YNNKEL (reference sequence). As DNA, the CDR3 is TGTGCTACTTGTTGCCCGGACTTCACAGATACGCAGTATTTT. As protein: CATCCPDFTDTQYF.

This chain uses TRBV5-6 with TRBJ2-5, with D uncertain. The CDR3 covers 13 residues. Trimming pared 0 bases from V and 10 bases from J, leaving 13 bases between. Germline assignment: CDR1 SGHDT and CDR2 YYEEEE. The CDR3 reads CASSLGDEEDQYF. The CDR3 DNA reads TGTGCCAGCAGCTTGGGGGATGAAGAGGACCAGTACTTC.

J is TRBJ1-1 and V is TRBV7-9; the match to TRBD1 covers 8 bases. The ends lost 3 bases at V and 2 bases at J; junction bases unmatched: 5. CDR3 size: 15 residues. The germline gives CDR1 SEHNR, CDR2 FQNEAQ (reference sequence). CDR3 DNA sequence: TGTGCCAGCAGCTTGAGACAGGGGCGAAACACTGAAGCTTTCTTT. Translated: CASSLRQGRNTEAFF.

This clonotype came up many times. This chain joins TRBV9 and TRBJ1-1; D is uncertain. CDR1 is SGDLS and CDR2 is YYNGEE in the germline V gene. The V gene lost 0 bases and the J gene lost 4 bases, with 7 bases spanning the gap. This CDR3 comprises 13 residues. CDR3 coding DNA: TGTGCCAGCAGCGTAGGGAGTATCACTGAAGCTTTCTTT. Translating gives CASSVGSITEAFF.

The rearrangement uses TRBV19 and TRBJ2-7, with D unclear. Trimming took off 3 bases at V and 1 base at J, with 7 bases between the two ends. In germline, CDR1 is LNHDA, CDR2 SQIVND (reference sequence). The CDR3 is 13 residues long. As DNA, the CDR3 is TGTGCCAGTAGTATTCAGAAGTCCTACGAGCAGTACTTC. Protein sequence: CASSIQKSYEQYF.

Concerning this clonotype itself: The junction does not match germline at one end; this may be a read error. CDR3 amino acids: CASSLHLNTEAFF. CDR3 bases: TGTGCCAGCAGCTTGCACCTGAACACTGAAGCTTTCTTT. The J gene is TRBJ1-1, the V gene TRBV5-1; D is uncertain. This CDR3 comprises 13 residues. Germline assignment: CDR1 SGHRS and CDR2 YFSETQ.

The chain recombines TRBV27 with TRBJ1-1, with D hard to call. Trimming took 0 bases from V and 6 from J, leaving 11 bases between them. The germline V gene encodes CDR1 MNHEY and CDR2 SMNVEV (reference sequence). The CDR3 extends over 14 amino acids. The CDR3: CASSLSSMSAEAFF. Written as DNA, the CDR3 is TGTGCCAGCAGTTTATCGTCCATGAGCGCTGAAGCTTTCTTT.

The CDR3 here is CATSFQGRPDTQYF. The CDR3 DNA follows: TGTGCCACCAGTTTCCAGGGGAGGCCAGATACGCAGTATTTT. The chain couples TRBV24-1 to TRBJ2-3; D is perhaps TRBD1 or TRBD2 (6 bases each). Looked up from germline, CDR1 is KGHDR and CDR2 is SFDVKD. V was shortened by 6 bases and J by 4 bases, with 13 bases between the two germline ends. The CDR3 has 14 residues.

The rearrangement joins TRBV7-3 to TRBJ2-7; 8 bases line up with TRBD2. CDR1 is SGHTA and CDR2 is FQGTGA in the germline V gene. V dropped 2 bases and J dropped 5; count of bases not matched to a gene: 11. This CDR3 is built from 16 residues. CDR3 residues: CASSLEVRLAWNEQYF. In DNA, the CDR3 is TGTGCCAGCAGCTTAGAAGTGCGACTAGCGTGGAACGAGCAGTACTTC.

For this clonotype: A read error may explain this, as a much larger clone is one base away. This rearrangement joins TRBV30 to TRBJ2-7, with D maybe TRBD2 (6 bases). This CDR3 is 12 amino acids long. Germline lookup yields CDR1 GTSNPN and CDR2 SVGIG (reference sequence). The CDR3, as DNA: TGTGTCTGGAGGGTACTAGGCCCCGAGCAGTACTTC. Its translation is CVWRVLGPEQYF. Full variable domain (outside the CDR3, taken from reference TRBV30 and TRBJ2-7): SQTIHQWPATLVQPVGSPLSLECTVEGTSNPNLYWYRQAAGRGLQLLFYSVGIGQISSEVPQNLSASRPQDRQFILSSKKLLLSDSGFYLCVWRVLGPEQYFGPGTRLTVT.

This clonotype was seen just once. As DNA, the CDR3 is TGTGCCAGCAGTTACAGTCAAGCGGGGGGGCCGGATACGCAGTATTTT. Translated: CASSYSQAGGPDTQYF. V usage is TRBV27 and J usage is TRBJ2-3; the match to TRBD2 covers 10 bases. This CDR3 contains 16 residues. Trimming took 4 bases from V and 6 from J; bases not matched to a gene: 10. The V gene's germline CDR1 is MNHEY and CDR2 SMNVEV (reference sequence).